These T cell receptor beta chains were read from a single sample in a study of T cell repertoires in cytomegalovirus infection. No antigen has been identified for these receptors. TCRdb fed the reads into MiXCR, producing one record per CDR3 protein. The sample lists 350,000 to 400,000 distinct CDR3 sequences; roughly 36% were seen once. The sample was cultured PBMCs, taken from culture after CMV antigen stimulation. Source of these receptors: a human donor in good health (CMV status not recorded). Some clones in this sample may be carry-over from other donors' samples. CDR3s include the opening cysteine and the closing phenylalanine or tryptophan. The D gene is left open where the match is weak. Clone size is not always given. Where it is, it says once, few, many or a class for expanded clones.

D gene: .
J gene: TRBJ1-2
V gene: TRBV7-2
clone size: few
CDR3 DNA: TGTGCCAGCAGCTTTGGTATCAGGGCAAATGGCTACACCTTC
CDR3 protein: CASSFGIRANGYTF

D gene: TRBD1
J gene: TRBJ2-7
V gene: TRBV5-1
clone size: .
CDR3 DNA: TGCGCCAGCAGCCTGACAGGGGGCCAGCAGTACTTC
CDR3 protein: CASSLTGGQQYF

D gene: TRBD1
J gene: TRBJ1-6
V gene: TRBV7-2
clone size: few
CDR3 DNA: TGTGCCAGCAGCCGTGGGACAGGGGCTTTTTCACCCCTCCACTTT
CDR3 protein: CASSRGTGAFSPLHF

D gene: TRBD2
J gene: TRBJ2-1
V gene: TRBV4-1
clone size: .
CDR3 DNA: TGCGCCAGCAGCCAATCACTAGCGGGAGGGCGCAATGAGCAGTTCTTC
CDR3 protein: CASSQSLAGGRNEQFF

D gene: TRBD1
J gene: TRBJ1-1
V gene: TRBV18
clone size: .
CDR3 DNA: TGTGCCAGCTCACCACCGGGACAGTTGGACACTGAAGCTTTCTTT
CDR3 protein: CASSPPGQLDTEAFF

D gene: TRBD2
J gene: TRBJ2-7
V gene: TRBV7-2
clone size: few
CDR3 DNA: TGTGCCAGCAGCTATCTAGCGGGAGTCTACGAGCAGTACTTC
CDR3 protein: CASSYLAGVYEQYF

D gene: TRBD2
J gene: TRBJ2-5
V gene: TRBV24-1
clone size: .
CDR3 DNA: TGTGCCACCAGTGCCTGGACTAGCGAGGACCAAGAGACCCAGTACTTC
CDR3 protein: CATSAWTSEDQETQYF

D gene: .
J gene: TRBJ2-5
V gene: TRBV6-5
clone size: .
CDR3 DNA: TGTGCCAGCTCCCCTCGGACTAGGGGGTACCAAGAGACCCAGTACTTC
CDR3 protein: CASSPRTRGYQETQYF

D gene: TRBD1
J gene: TRBJ2-1
V gene: TRBV6-2/TRBV6-3
clone size: few
CDR3 DNA: TGTGCCAGCACGCCTTTGCCCGGGACAGAGGTCTACAATGAGCAGTTCTTC
CDR3 protein: CASTPLPGTEVYNEQFF

D gene: TRBD2
J gene: TRBJ2-1
V gene: TRBV19
clone size: few
CDR3 DNA: TGTGCCAGTAGTCTTGGGACTAGCGGGGGCAATGAGCAGTTCTTC
CDR3 protein: CASSLGTSGGNEQFF

D gene: TRBD2
J gene: TRBJ2-3
V gene: TRBV5-4
clone size: .
CDR3 DNA: TGTGCCAGCAGCTTTCTGGGCGGGAGGGCCGCAGATACGCAGTATTTT
CDR3 protein: CASSFLGGRAADTQYF

D gene: .
J gene: TRBJ2-3
V gene: TRBV7-2
clone size: .
CDR3 DNA: TGTGCCAGCAGCCCCCCTGGATCTCCTACGCAGTATTTT
CDR3 protein: CASSPPGSPTQYF

D gene: .
J gene: TRBJ1-2
V gene: TRBV28
clone size: many
CDR3 DNA: TGTGCCAGCAGACAACAGGGAGGGAGAGGCGGCTACACCTTC
CDR3 protein: CASRQQGGRGGYTF

D gene: TRBD2
J gene: TRBJ2-7
V gene: TRBV7-2
clone size: few
CDR3 DNA: TGTGCCAGCAGCTACGCTAGCGGGAGGACCAACGAGCAGTACTTC
CDR3 protein: CASSYASGRTNEQYF

D gene: .
J gene: TRBJ1-2
V gene: TRBV7-2
clone size: .
CDR3 DNA: TGTGCCAGCAGCCCCGGGGGGGGATCCACTAACTATGGTTACTCCTTC
CDR3 protein: CASSPGGGSTNYGYSF

D gene: TRBD2
J gene: TRBJ2-3
V gene: TRBV19
clone size: .
CDR3 DNA: TGTGCCAGTAGCCGAGAACCTAGCGGAGGGGCAGATACGCAGTATTTT
CDR3 protein: CASSREPSGGADTQYF

D gene: TRBD1
J gene: TRBJ2-2
V gene: TRBV5-1
clone size: few
CDR3 DNA: TGCGCCAGCAGCTTGGTACAGGGGTCTAACACCGGGGAGCTGTTTTTT
CDR3 protein: CASSLVQGSNTGELFF

D gene: .
J gene: TRBJ1-6
V gene: TRBV10-3
clone size: .
CDR3 DNA: TGTGCCGTTAGCCCGGGGGGCAATTCACCCCTCCACTTT
CDR3 protein: CAVSPGGNSPLHF

D gene: TRBD2
J gene: TRBJ2-1
V gene: TRBV11-2
clone size: once
CDR3 DNA: TGTGCCAGCAGCTTAAATTGGGCGGGAGGGGGGAATGAGCAGTTCTTC
CDR3 protein: CASSLNWAGGGNEQFF

D gene: TRBD2
J gene: TRBJ2-5
V gene: TRBV5-1
clone size: .
CDR3 DNA: TGCGCCAGCAGCTGGAGAAGGGCTAGCGGGAGCCCCCAAGAGACCCAGTACTTC
CDR3 protein: CASSWRRASGSPQETQYF

D gene: .
J gene: TRBJ1-1
V gene: TRBV6-2/TRBV6-3
clone size: .
CDR3 DNA: TGTGCCAGCAGACAGGGACGTGAAGCTTTCTTT
CDR3 protein: CASRQGREAFF

D gene: .
J gene: TRBJ2-2
V gene: TRBV12-3/TRBV12-4
clone size: .
CDR3 DNA: TGTGCCAGCAGTTTTATTAGGGCAGGCAGAGCCACCGGGGAGCTGTTTTTT
CDR3 protein: CASSFIRAGRATGELFF

D gene: TRBD2
J gene: TRBJ2-2
V gene: TRBV6-1
clone size: .
CDR3 DNA: TGTGCCAGCATAAAATCCCCGGGACTAGCTATTATGGGGGAGCTGTTTTTT
CDR3 protein: CASIKSPGLAIMGELFF

D gene: .
J gene: TRBJ1-5
V gene: TRBV19
clone size: few
CDR3 DNA: TGTGCCAGTAGTACCGAGGGGAGCAATCAGCCCCAGCATTTT
CDR3 protein: CASSTEGSNQPQHF

D gene: .
J gene: TRBJ2-1
V gene: TRBV6-2/TRBV6-3
clone size: few
CDR3 DNA: TGTGCCAGCAGTTACTCCTTCTATGAGCAGTTCTTC
CDR3 protein: CASSYSFYEQFF

D gene: .
J gene: TRBJ1-1
V gene: TRBV7-6
clone size: .
CDR3 DNA: TGTGCCAGCAGCTGGGGGGGGACGAACACTGAAGCTTTCTTT
CDR3 protein: CASSWGGTNTEAFF